This TCR beta chain appears in the sequencing data of a study of early T cells in non-severe SARS-CoV-2 infection. Turning to the study itself: Whole-blood bulk RNA, unsorted, was sequenced, and chains were unpaired.

General study points: Matching against VDJdb likely underestimated virus-specific expansions, favoring anti-spike CD8.

This CDR3 has 14 amino acids. CDR1 SGHVS and CDR2 FNYEAQ come from the germline V gene. Trimming shortened V by 2 bases and J by 5 bases, and 10 bases separated the two germline ends. Attachment of unique molecular identifiers to individual cDNA molecules was performed. Each CDR3 protein gets one entry after TCRdb re-called the 5' RACE reads with MiXCR. The repertoire has fewer than 75,000 distinct CDR3 sequences, 20% to 25% of them found once; the top ten carry approximately 15%. Only a few counts were recorded for this clonotype. What it recognizes is unknown. The sequence was collected from an adult who was a healthcare worker with PCR-confirmed SARS-CoV-2 infection or an uninfected control (not recorded which). Sample: whole blood, taken at baseline. This chain uses TRBV7-6 with TRBJ2-1; D is perhaps TRBD1 (5 bases). Here the CDR3 DNA reads TGTGCCAGCAGCTTATCCAGGGCCGACAATGAGCAGTTCTTC. Translating it yields CASSLSRADNEQFF. Combining the CDR3 with reference TRBV7-6 and TRBJ2-1 gives the whole variable domain GAGVSQSPRYKVTKRGQDVALRCDPISGHVSLYWYRQALGQGPEFLTYFNYEAQQDKSGLPNDRFSAERPEGSISTLTIQRTEQRDSAMYRCASSLSRADNEQFFGPGTRLTVL.